The 3 T cell receptor beta chains reported below all come from one sample, sequenced in a study of T-cell reconstitution after alpha-beta-depleted transplantation in children. Preparation of the TCRbeta library involved a method that used unique molecular identifiers. TCRdb analysed the PCR reads with MiXCR anew, one entry per CDR3 protein. Of about 360,000 distinct CDR3 sequences in the sample, 13% are singletons; the top ten hold approximately 4.2%. Specimen: PBMCs, collected from the stem cell graft. These receptors came from a human donor who donated a stem cell graft to a child with Fanconi anemia.

V usage is TRBV4-1 and J usage is TRBJ2-6; D possibly corresponds to TRBD1 (6 bases). V dropped 0 bases and J dropped 0 bases, with 15 bases sitting between them. The germline CDR1 and CDR2 sequences are MGHRA and YSYEKL. The CDR3 is 19 amino acids. The CDR3 is CASSQDPAGALSGANVLTF. The CDR3, as DNA: TGCGCCAGCAGCCAAGACCCGGCAGGGGCCCTCTCTGGGGCCAACGTCCTGACTTTC.

The CDR3 region has the DNA TGTGCCAGCAGTCCTAGGAGGGATTTCTCTGGAAACACCATATATTTT. Amino acid sequence: CASSPRRDFSGNTIYF. The chain joins TRBV27 to TRBJ1-3; D unresolved. Germline-derived CDR1 and CDR2 are MNHEY and SMNVEV (reference sequence). The ends were cut back, 5 bases at V and 0 bases at J, with 14 bases in the middle. The CDR3 sequence is 16 residues long.

This clonotype was picked up one time. This sequence joins TRBV28 and TRBJ1-1, with unresolved D. Trimming removed 3 bases from V and 7 bases from J, with 12 bases in between. The CDR3 is made up of 13 amino acids. CDR1 and CDR2 from the germline V gene are MDHEN and SYDVKM. The CDR3 region has the DNA TGTGCCAGCAGTTTTATAGGGAAGAGTGAAGCTTTCTTT. Protein sequence: CASSFIGKSEAFF.